The 14 T cell receptor beta chains presented below share a single source sample, sequenced in a study of T cell changes during pregnancy in multiple sclerosis. Data came from immunoSEQ multiplex PCR; TCRdb stores just in-frame clones and leaves some out. Of 80,000 to 130,000 clones listed, 94% are singletons. Sample: peripheral blood, taken before pregnancy. These receptors were obtained from a female donor with multiple sclerosis, enrolled in a pregnancy study.

This sequence joins TRBV15 and TRBJ1-5; D remains ambiguous. V lost 6 bases and J 0 bases, leaving 18 bases between the germline ends. This CDR3 contains 17 residues. CDR1 is LNHNV, CDR2 YYDKDF, per germline (reference sequence). CDR3 sequence: CATRDSGRGNSNQPQHF. The CDR3 DNA follows: TGTGCCACCAGAGATAGCGGGCGAGGCAATAGCAATCAGCCCCAGCATTTT.

DNA for the CDR3: TGTGCCAGCAGCGGGGGGCTGCGGGGGAGCGGAAACACCATATATTTT. This sequence encodes CASSGGLRGSGNTIYF. The gene calls are TRBV9 and TRBJ1-3; D might be TRBD1 (6 bases). Per germline, CDR1 SGDLS and CDR2 YYNGEE. CDR3 length: 16 residues. V lost 3 bases and J 4 bases, leaving 17 bases between the germline ends. Variable domain in full (rest from reference TRBV9 and TRBJ1-3): DSGVTQTPKHLITATGQRVTLRCSPRSGDLSVYWYQQSLDQGLQFLIQYYNGEERAKGNILERFSAQQFPDLHSELNLSSLELGDSALYFCASSGGLRGSGNTIYFGEGSWLTVV.

A single count supports this clone. The chain has TRBV5-1 and TRBJ2-1; D call uncertain. Trimming cost V 0 bases and J 8 bases, with 6 bases left between them. Germline V gene data show CDR1 as SGHRS and CDR2 as YFSETQ. The CDR3 totals 12 residues. The CDR3 sequence: CASSLDGHEQFF. For the CDR3, the DNA is TGCGCCAGCAGCTTGGATGGGCATGAGCAGTTCTTC.

This clone has at least ten counts. This chain joins TRBV4-3 and TRBJ1-1; tentatively, D is TRBD1 (6 bases). V lost 2 bases and J lost 3, with 7 bases in between. The CDR3 length is 13 residues. Germline V gene data show CDR1 as LGHNA and CDR2 as YSLEER. The CDR3 bases are TGCGCCAGCAGCCAAAACAGGGACACTGAAGCTTTCTTT. It codes for CASSQNRDTEAFF.

This clone was observed a single time. The J gene is TRBJ1-1, the V gene TRBV5-4, with TRBD1 matching 7 bases. This CDR3 is 13 amino acids long. V shed 4 bases, J shed 8 bases, and the junction held 8 bases outside the gene matches. The germline V gene has CDR1 SGHNT and CDR2 YYREEE (reference sequence). As DNA, the CDR3 is TGTGCCAGCAGCACTACCAGGGGGAGAGAAGCTTTCTTT. It specifies CASSTTRGREAFF.

The chain joins TRBV18 to TRBJ1-2; D ambiguous. The ends were cut back, 2 bases at V and 5 bases at J, with 15 bases in the middle. CDR3 length equals 15 residues. Germline CDR1 and CDR2: KGHSH and LQKENI. CDR3 in amino acids: CASSPKPPGEYGYTF. The CDR3 region has the DNA TGTGCCAGCTCACCAAAGCCCCCCGGAGAGTATGGCTACACCTTC.

CDR3 DNA: TGTGCCAGCAGCTTGTGGGAATCCGGGACAGGGGGTTTTCAGCCCCAGCATTTT. Protein sequence: CASSLWESGTGGFQPQHF. The J gene is TRBJ1-5, the V gene TRBV7-8, with TRBD1 matching over 11 bases. V dropped 3 bases and J dropped 6; count of bases not matched to a gene: 13. Germline CDR1 is SGHVS and CDR2 is FQNEAQ. This CDR3 comprises 18 residues.

This clone was found a few times. V and J are TRBV7-9 and TRBJ1-1, with 12 bases lining up with TRBD1. V dropped 1 base and J dropped 1; count of bases not matched to a gene: 4. This CDR3 is built from 17 residues. The V gene's germline CDR1 is SEHNR and CDR2 FQNEAQ (reference sequence). The CDR3 loop is CASSLEGDRGQNTEAFF. The CDR3 DNA sequence: TGTGCCAGCAGCTTAGAGGGGGACAGGGGGCAGAACACTGAAGCTTTCTTT.

This chain links TRBV5-1 with TRBJ2-2, with TRBD2 identical over 8 bases. The CDR3 extends over 18 amino acids. V shed 4 bases and J 0 bases; nucleotides not matched to a gene: 11. The germline gives CDR1 SGHRS, CDR2 YFSETQ. The CDR3 reads CASSALPFSGTNTGELFF. DNA for the CDR3: TGCGCCAGCAGCGCCCTGCCGTTTAGCGGGACGAACACCGGGGAGCTGTTTTTT.

The chain joins TRBV5-1 to TRBJ2-1; tentatively, D is TRBD2 (6 bases). With 7 bases removed from V and 2 bases from J, the gap between germline ends came to 16 bases. CDR1 is SGHRS and CDR2 is YFSETQ in the germline V gene. This CDR3 has 15 residues. The CDR3 DNA reads TGCGCCAGCCGCGCTATTAGCGGTACCTACAATGAGCAGTTCTTC. Protein: CASRAISGTYNEQFF.

This clone is a singleton in its sample. The chain recombines TRBV28 with TRBJ2-1, with a possible D match to TRBD1 (5 bases). Trimming removed 4 bases from V and 8 bases from J, with 15 bases in between. Germline V CDR1 and CDR2: MDHEN, SYDVKM. This CDR3 is built from 14 residues. The DNA of the CDR3 is TGTGCCAGCAGTTACCCGAAGGGGTCGGATGAGCAGTTCTTC. This gives the protein CASSYPKGSDEQFF.

V usage is TRBV27 and J usage is TRBJ2-1; TRBD2 matches 11 bases. This CDR3 contains 15 residues. Germline CDR1 and CDR2: MNHEY and SMNVEV (reference sequence). Trimming cost V 6 bases and J 7 bases; bases outside gene matches: 8. As DNA, the CDR3 is TGTGCCAGCAGCCTCGGACTAGCGGGTAGGAATGAGCAGTTCTTC. The encoded protein is CASSLGLAGRNEQFF.

The chain combines TRBV5-1 with TRBJ2-7; 9 bases map to TRBD1. There are 14 residues in the CDR3. Germline CDR1 reads SGHRS; CDR2 reads YFSETQ. The V gene end was trimmed by 7 bases and the J gene end by 4 bases; junction bases not matched to a gene: 9. The CDR3 nucleotides read TGCGCCAGCGGAGCGGGGACAGGGTCATACGAGCAGTACTTC. Its protein is CASGAGTGSYEQYF.

The chain is built from TRBV7-3 and TRBJ2-1; no reliable D call. This CDR3 region has 15 residues. Germline V gene data show CDR1 as SGHTA and CDR2 as FQGTGA. Between the trimmed V and J ends, which lost 4 bases and 0 bases, there was a span of 10 bases. The CDR3 region has the DNA TGTGCCAGCAGCTCTGGCGGAGCCTCCTACAATGAGCAGTTCTTC. Amino acids: CASSSGGASYNEQFF.